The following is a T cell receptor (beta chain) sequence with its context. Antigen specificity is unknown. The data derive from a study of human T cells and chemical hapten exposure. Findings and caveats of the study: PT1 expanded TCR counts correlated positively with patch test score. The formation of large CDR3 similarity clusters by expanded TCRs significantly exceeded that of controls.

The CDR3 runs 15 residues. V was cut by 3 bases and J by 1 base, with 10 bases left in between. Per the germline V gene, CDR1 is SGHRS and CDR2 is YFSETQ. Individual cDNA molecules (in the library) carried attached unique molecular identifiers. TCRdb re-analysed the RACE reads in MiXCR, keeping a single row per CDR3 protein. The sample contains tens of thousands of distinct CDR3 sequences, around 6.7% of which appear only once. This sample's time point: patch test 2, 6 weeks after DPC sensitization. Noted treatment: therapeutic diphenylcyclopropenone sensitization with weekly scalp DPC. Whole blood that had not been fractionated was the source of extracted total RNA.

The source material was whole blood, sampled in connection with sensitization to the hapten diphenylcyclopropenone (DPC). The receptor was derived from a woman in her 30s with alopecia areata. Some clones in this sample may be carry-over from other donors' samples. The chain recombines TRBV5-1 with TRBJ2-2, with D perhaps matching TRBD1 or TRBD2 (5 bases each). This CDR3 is CASSSGRKNTGELFF. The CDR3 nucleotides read TGCGCCAGCAGCTCGGGACGGAAGAACACCGGGGAGCTGTTTTTT.